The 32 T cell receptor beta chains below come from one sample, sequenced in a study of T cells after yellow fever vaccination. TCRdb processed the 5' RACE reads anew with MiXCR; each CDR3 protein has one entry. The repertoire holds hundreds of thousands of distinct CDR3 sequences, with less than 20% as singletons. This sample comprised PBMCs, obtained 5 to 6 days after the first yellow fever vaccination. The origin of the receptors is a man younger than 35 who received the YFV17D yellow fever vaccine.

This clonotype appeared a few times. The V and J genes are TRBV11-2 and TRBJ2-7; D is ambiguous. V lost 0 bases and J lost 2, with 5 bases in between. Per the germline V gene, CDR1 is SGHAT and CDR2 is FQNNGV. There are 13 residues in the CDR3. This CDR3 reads CASSLERPYEQYV. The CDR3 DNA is TGTGCCAGCAGCTTAGAGCGGCCCTACGAGCAGTACGTC.

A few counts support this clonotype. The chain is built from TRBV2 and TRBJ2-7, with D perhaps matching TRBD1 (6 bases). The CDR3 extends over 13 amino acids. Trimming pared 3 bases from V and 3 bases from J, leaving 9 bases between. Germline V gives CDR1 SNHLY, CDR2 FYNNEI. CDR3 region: CASSDWGHYEQYF. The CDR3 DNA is TGTGCCAGCAGTGACTGGGGGCACTACGAGCAGTACTTC. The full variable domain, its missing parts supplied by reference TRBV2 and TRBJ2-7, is EPEVTQTPSHQVTQMGQEVILRCVPISNHLYFYWYRQILGQKVEFLVSFYNNEISEKSEIFDDQFSVERPDGSNFTLKIRSTKLEDSAMYFCASSDWGHYEQYFGPGTRLTVT.

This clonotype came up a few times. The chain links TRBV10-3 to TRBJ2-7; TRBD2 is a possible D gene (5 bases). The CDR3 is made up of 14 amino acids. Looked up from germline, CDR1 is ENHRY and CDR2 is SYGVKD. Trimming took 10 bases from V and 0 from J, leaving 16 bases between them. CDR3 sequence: CATTGRGSSYEQYV. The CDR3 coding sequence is TGTGCCACTACCGGACGGGGAAGCTCCTACGAGCAGTACGTC.

The CDR3 is CASSFAVVGYEQYF. CDR3 coding DNA: TGTGCCAGCAGTTTTGCAGTAGTTGGCTACGAGCAGTACTTC. The chain employs TRBV12-3 or TRBV12-4 and TRBJ2-7; D is unresolved. CDR3 size: 14 residues. Deletions cut 3 bases from V and 3 bases from J, with 12 bases between.

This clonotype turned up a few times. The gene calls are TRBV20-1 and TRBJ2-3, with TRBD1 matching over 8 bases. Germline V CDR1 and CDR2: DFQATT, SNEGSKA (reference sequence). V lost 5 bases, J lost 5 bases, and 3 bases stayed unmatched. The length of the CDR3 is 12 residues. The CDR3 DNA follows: TGCAGTGCTCGGACAGGGAGAGATACGCAGTATTTT. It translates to CSARTGRDTQYF.

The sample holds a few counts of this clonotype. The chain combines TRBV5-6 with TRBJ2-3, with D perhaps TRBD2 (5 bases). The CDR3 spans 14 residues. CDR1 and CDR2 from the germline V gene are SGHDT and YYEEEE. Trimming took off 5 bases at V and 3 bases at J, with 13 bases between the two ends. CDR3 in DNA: TGTGCCAGCAGGGCGGGTGTTCGGACAGATACGCAGTATTTT. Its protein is CASRAGVRTDTQYF. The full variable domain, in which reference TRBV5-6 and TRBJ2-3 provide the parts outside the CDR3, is DAGVTQSPTHLIKTRGQQVTLRCSPKSGHDTVSWYQQALGQGPQFIFQYYEEEERQRGNFPDRFSGHQFPNYSSELNVNALLLGDSALYLCASRAGVRTDTQYFGPGTRLTVL.

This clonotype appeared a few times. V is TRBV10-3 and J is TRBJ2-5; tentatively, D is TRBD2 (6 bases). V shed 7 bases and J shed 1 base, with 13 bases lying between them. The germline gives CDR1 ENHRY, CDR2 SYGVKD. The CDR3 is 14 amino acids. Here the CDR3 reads CAITPGGAQETQYF. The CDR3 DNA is TGTGCCATCACTCCAGGAGGGGCCCAAGAGACCCAGTACTTC.

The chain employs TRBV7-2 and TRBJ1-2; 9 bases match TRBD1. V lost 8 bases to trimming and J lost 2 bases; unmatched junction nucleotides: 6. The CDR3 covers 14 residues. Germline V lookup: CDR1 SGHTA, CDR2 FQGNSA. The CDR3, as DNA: TGTGCCAGCCGCAGGACAGGGGAGAACTATGGCTACACCTTC. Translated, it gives CASRRTGENYGYTF.

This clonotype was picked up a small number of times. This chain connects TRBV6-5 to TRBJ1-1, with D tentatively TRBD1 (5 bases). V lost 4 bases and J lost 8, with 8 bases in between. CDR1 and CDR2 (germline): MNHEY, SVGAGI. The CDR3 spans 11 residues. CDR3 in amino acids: CASSSGKEAFF. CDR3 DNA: TGTGCCAGCAGTTCAGGGAAAGAAGCTTTCTTT.

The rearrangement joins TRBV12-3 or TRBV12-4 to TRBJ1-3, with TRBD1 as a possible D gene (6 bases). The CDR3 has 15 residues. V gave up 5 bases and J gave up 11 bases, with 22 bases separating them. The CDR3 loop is CASSSAQGRGGPIYF. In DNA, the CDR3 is TGTGCCAGCAGTAGCGCTCAGGGTAGGGGGGGACCCATATATTTT.

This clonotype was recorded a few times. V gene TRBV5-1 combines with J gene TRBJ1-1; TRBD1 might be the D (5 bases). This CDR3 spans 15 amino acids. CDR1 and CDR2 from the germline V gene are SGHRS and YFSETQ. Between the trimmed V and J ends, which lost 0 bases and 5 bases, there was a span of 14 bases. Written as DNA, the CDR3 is TGCGCCAGCAGCTTGGAGGCCGGGGGGATTACTGAAGCTTTCTTT. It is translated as CASSLEAGGITEAFF.

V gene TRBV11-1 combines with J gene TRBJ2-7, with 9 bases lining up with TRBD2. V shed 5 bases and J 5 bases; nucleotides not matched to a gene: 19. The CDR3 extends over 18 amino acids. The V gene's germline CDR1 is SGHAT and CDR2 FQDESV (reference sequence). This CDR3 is CASSPTPGRLAVPDEQYF. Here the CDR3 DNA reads TGTGCCAGCAGCCCCACCCCTGGGAGACTAGCGGTGCCTGACGAGCAGTACTTC. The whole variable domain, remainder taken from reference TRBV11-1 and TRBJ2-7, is EAEVAQSPRYKITEKSQAVAFWCDPISGHATLYWYRQILGQGPELLVQFQDESVVDDSQLPKDRFSAERLKGVDSTLKIQPAELGDSAMYLCASSPTPGRLAVPDEQYFGPGTRLTVT.

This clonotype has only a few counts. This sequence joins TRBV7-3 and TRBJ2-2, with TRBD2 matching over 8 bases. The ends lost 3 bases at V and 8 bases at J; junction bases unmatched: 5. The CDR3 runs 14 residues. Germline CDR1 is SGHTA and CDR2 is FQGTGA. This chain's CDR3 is CASSFSSGEGELFF. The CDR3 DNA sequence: TGTGCCAGCAGCTTCAGTAGCGGGGAAGGGGAGCTGTTTTTT.

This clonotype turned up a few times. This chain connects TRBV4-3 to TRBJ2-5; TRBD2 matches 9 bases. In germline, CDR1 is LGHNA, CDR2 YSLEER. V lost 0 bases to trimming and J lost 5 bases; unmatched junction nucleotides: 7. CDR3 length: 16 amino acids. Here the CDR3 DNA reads TGCGCCAGCAGCCAAGATCGGGGACTAGCTGGGGAGACCCAGTACTTC. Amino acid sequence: CASSQDRGLAGETQYF.

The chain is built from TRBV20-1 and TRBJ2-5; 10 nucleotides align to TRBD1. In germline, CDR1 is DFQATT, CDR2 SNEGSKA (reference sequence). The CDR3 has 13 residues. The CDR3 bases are TGCAGCACACCGGGACAGGGGTGGGAGACCCAGTACTTC. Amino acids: CSTPGQGWETQYF.

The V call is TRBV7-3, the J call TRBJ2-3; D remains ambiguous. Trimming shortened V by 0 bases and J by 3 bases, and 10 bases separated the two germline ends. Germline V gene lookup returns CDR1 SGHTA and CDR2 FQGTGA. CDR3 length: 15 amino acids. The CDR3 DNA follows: TGTGCCAGCAGCTTAACGCTGGGCAGTACAGATACGCAGTATTTT. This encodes CASSLTLGSTDTQYF.

DNA of the CDR3: TGTGCCAGCAGCCAAAACCCGGGTACGGAGACCCAGTACTTC. The encoded protein is CASSQNPGTETQYF. J is TRBJ2-5 and V is TRBV7-3, with unresolved D. V gave up 5 bases and J gave up 5 bases, with 15 bases separating them. The CDR3 consists of 14 residues. The V gene's germline CDR1 is SGHTA and CDR2 FQGTGA.

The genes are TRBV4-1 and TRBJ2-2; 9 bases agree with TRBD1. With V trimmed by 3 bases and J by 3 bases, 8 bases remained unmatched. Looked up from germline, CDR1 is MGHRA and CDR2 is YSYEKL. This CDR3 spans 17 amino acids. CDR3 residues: CASSQGKGQGYTGELFF. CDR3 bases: TGCGCCAGCAGCCAGGGGAAGGGACAGGGTTACACCGGGGAGCTGTTTTTT.

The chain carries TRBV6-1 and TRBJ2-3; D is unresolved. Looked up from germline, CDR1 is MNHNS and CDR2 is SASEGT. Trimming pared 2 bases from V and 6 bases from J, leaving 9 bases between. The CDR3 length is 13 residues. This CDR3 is CASSELGRDTQYF. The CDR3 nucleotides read TGTGCCAGCAGTGAACTGGGAAGGGATACGCAGTATTTT.

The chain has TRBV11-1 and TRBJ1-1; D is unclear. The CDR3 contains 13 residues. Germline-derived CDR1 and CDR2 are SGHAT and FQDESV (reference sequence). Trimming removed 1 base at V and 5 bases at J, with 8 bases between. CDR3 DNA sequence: TGTGCCAGCAGCTTAGAAGGAAAGACTGAAGCTTTCTTT. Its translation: CASSLEGKTEAFF. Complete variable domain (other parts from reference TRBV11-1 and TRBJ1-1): EAEVAQSPRYKITEKSQAVAFWCDPISGHATLYWYRQILGQGPELLVQFQDESVVDDSQLPKDRFSAERLKGVDSTLKIQPAELGDSAMYLCASSLEGKTEAFFGQGTRLTVV.

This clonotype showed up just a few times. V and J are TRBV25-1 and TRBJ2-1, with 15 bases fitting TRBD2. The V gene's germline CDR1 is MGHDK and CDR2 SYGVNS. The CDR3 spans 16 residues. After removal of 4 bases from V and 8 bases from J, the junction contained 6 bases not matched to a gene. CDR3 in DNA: TGTGCCAGCAGTGGAGGGACTAGCGGGGGGATCGATGAGCAGTTCTTC. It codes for CASSGGTSGGIDEQFF.

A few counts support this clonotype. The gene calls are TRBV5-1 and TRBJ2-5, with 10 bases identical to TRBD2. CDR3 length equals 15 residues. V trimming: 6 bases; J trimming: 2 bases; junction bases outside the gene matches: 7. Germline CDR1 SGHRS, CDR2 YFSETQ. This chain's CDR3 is CASTFLAGEQETQYF. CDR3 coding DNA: TGCGCCAGCACATTCCTAGCGGGGGAGCAAGAGACCCAGTACTTC.

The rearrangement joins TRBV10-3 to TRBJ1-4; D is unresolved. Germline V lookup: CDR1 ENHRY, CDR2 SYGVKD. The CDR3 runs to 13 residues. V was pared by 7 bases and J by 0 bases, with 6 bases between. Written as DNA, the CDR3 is TGTGCCATCAAGCGGACAACTAATGAAAAACTGTTTTTT. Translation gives CAIKRTTNEKLFF.

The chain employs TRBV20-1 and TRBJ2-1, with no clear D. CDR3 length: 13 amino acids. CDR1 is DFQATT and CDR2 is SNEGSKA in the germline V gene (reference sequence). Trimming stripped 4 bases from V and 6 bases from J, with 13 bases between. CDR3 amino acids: CSATDRKGNEQFF. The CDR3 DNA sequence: TGCAGTGCTACTGATAGGAAGGGCAATGAGCAGTTCTTC.

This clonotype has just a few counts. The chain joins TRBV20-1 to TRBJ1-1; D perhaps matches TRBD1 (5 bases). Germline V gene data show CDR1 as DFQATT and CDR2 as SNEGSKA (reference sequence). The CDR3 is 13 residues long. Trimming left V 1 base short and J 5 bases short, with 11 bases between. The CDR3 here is CSARVGGWTEAFF. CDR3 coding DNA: TGCAGTGCTAGAGTTGGGGGGTGGACTGAAGCTTTCTTT.

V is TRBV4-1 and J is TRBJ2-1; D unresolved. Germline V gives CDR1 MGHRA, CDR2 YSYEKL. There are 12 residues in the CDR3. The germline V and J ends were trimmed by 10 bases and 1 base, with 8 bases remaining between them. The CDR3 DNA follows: TGCGCCACCGTTGGGTCCTACAATGAGCAGTTCTTC. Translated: CATVGSYNEQFF.

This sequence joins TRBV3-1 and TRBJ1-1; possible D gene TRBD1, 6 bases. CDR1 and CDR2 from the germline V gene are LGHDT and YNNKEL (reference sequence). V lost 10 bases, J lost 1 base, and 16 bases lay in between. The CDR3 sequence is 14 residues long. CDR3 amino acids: CATQLGGANTEAFF. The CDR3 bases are TGTGCCACCCAACTCGGGGGGGCGAACACTGAAGCTTTCTTT.

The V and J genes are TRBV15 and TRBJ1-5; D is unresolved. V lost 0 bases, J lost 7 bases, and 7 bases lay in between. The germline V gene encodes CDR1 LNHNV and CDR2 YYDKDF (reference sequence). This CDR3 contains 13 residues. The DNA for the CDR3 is TGTGCCACCAGCAGAGATCCGTGGCAGCCCCAGCATTTT. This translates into CATSRDPWQPQHF.

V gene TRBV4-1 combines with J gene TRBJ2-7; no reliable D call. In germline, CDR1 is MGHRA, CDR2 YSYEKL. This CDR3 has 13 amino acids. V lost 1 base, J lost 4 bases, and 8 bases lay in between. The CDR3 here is CASSQAARYEQYF. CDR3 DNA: TGCGCCAGCAGCCAAGCTGCCCGTTACGAGCAGTACTTC.

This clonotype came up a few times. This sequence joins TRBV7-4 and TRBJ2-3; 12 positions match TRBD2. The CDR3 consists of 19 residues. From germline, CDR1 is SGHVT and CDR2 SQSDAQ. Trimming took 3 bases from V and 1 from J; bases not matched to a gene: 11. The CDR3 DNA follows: TGTGCCAGCAGCTTTGTTGCTAGCGGGGGGGCCTGGGGCACAGATACGCAGTATTTT. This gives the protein CASSFVASGGAWGTDTQYF.

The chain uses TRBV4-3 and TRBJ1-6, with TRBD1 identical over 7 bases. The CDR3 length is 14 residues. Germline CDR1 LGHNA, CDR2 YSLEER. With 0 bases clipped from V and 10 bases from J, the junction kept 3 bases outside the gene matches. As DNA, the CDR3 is TGCGCCAGCAGCCAAGACAGGGGGAAATCACCCCTCCACTTT. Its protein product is CASSQDRGKSPLHF.

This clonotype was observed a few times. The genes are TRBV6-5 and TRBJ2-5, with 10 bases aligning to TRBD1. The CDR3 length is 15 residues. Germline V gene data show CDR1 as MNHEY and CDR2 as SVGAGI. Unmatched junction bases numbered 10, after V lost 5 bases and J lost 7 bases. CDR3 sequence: CASSRPGTGDRTQYF. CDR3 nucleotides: TGTGCCAGCAGTCGCCCCGGGACAGGGGATAGGACCCAGTACTTC.